This entry describes one TCR beta chain. These data belong to a study of blood T cell repertoires in COVID-19. The overall study: PBMCs, B-cell-depleted T cells, or T cells were the source of the cDNA or gDNA that made up the material.

Data came from immunoSEQ multiplex PCR; TCRdb stores just in-frame clones and leaves some out. There are about 42,000 clones in the sample; around 87% occur only once, and 8.5% to 10% lies in the top ten. The CDR3 is made up of 19 amino acids. Germline loops: CDR1 SGHDN, CDR2 FVKESK. The trim removed 4 bases at V and 3 bases at J, leaving 10 bases unmatched. The specimen was peripheral blood. J is TRBJ2-1 and V is TRBV14, with 15 bases identical to TRBD2. The receptor was isolated from a man aged 30 to 45 with active or convalescent COVID-19. CDR3 in DNA: TGTGCCAGCAGCCGCATTCCGGGACTAGCGGGAGGTTTCTACAATGAGCAGTTCTTC. Translating gives CASSRIPGLAGGFYNEQFF.